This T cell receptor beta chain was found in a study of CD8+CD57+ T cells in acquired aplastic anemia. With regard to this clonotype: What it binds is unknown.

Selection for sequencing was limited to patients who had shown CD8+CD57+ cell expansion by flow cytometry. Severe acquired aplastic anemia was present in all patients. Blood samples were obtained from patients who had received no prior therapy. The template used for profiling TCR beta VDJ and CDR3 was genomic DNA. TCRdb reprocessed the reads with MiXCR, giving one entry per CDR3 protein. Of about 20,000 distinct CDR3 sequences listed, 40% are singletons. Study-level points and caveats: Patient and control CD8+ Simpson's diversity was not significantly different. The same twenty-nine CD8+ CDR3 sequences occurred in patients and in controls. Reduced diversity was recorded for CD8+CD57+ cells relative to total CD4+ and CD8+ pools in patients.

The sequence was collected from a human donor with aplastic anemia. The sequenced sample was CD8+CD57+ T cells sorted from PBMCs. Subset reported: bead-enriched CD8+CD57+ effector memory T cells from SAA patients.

The CDR3 loop reads CASSRGTTYEQYF. The CDR3 nucleotides read TGTGCCAGCAGCCGCGGGACAACCTACGAGCAGTACTTC. The rearrangement uses TRBV12-3 or TRBV12-4 and TRBJ2-7; the D gene could be TRBD1 or TRBD2 (6 bases each). The CDR3 sequence is 13 residues long. Trimming left V 6 bases short and J 2 bases short, with 11 bases between.